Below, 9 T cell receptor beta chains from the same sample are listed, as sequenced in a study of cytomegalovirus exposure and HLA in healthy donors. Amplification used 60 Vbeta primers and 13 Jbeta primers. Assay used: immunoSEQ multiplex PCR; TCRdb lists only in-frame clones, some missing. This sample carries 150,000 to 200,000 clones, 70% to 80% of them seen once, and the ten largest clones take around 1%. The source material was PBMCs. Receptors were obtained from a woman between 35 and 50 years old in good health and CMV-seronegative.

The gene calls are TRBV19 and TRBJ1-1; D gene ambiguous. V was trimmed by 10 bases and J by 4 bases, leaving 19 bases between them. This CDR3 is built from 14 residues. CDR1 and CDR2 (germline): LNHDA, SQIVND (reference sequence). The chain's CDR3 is CATGPGQAGTEAFF. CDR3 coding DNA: TGTGCCACCGGACCAGGTCAAGCGGGCACTGAAGCTTTCTTT.

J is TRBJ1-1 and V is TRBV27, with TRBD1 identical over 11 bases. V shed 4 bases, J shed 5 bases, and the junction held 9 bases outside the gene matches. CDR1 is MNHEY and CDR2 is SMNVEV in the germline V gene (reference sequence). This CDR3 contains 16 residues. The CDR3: CASSSGQGGMRTEAFF. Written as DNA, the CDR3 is TGTGCCAGCAGTTCGGGACAGGGGGGCATGCGGACTGAAGCTTTCTTT.

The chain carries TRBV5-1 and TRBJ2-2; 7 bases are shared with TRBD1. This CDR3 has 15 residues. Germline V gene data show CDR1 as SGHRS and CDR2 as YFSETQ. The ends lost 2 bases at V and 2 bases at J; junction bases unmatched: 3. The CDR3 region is CASSFEGANTGELFF. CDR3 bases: TGCGCCAGCAGCTTCGAGGGGGCAAACACCGGGGAGCTGTTTTTT.

The CDR3 protein is CASSHRSDIQYF. CDR3 coding DNA: TGTGCCAGCAGCCACAGGAGCGACATTCAGTACTTC. V usage is TRBV7-8 and J usage is TRBJ2-4; possibly TRBD1 for D (5 bases). V dropped 5 bases and J dropped 8 bases, with 10 bases sitting between them. The V gene's germline CDR1 is SGHVS and CDR2 FQNEAQ. The CDR3 runs to 12 residues.

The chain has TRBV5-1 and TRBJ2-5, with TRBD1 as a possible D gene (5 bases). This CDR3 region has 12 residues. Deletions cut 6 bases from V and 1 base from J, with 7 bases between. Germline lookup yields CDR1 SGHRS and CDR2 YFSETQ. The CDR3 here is CASTDTQETQYF. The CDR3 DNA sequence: TGCGCCAGCACGGACACCCAAGAGACCCAGTACTTC.

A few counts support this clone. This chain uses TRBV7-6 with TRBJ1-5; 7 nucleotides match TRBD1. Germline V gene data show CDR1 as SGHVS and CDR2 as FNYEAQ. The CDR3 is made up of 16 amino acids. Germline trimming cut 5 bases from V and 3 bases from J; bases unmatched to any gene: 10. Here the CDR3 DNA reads TGTGCCAGCAGCCCAAGACAGGGCGGAGACAATCAGCCCCAGCATTTT. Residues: CASSPRQGGDNQPQHF.

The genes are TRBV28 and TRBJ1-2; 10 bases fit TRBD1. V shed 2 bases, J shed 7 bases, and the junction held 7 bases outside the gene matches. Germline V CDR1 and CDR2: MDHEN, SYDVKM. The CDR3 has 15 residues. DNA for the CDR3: TGTGCCAGCAGTTTACCGCTGGACAGGGGGTCTGGCTACACCTTC. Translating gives CASSLPLDRGSGYTF.

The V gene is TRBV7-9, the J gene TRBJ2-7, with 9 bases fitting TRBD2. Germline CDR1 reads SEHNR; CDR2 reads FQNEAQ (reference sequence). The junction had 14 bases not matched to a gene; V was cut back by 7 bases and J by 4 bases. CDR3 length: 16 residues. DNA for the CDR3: TGTGCCAGCACCCCGACCGGGACTAGCTACTTATACGAGCAGTACTTC. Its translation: CASTPTGTSYLYEQYF.

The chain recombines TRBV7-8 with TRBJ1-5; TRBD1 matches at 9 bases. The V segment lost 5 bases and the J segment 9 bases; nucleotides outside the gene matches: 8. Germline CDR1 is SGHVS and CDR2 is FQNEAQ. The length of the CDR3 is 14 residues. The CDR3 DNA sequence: TGTGCCAGCAGCGCCGGGACAGGGCCACGGCCCCAGCATTTT. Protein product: CASSAGTGPRPQHF. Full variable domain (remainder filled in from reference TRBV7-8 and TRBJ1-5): GAGVSQSPRYKVAKRGQDVALRCDPISGHVSLFWYQQALGQGPEFLTYFQNEAQLDKSGLPSDRFFAERPEGSVSTLKIQRTQQEDSAVYLCASSAGTGPRPQHFGDGTRLSIL.